The 28 T cell receptor beta chains below come from one sample, sequenced in a study of a mutant IDH1 vaccine in newly diagnosed glioma. These TCRs' antigens remain unknown. Here immunoSEQ multiplex PCR was the method, and the copy in TCRdb shows in-frame clones only, minus some. Here the sample spans 49,000 or so clones, roughly 78% being singletons. Time point described: week 5, during vaccination. Every single dose of the vaccine, 300 ug of mutant IDH1 20-mer peptide, came with topical imiquimod. The source was PBMCs, collected from a glioma patient whose treatment included an IDH1 peptide vaccine. These receptors all come from a woman between 35 and 50 years old with glioma.

This sequence joins TRBV6-5 and TRBJ2-5; the D gene is possibly TRBD1 (5 bases). This CDR3 comprises 13 residues. Trimming took off 7 bases at V and 7 bases at J, with 16 bases between the two ends. The germline V gene has CDR1 MNHEY and CDR2 SVGAGI. The CDR3 sequence is CASTIKGVGTQYF. CDR3 in DNA: TGTGCCAGCACCATTAAAGGGGTTGGGACCCAGTACTTC.

The genes are TRBV30 and TRBJ1-2; D gene uncertain. Trimming stripped 0 bases from V and 4 bases from J, with 18 bases between. Germline V gene lookup returns CDR1 GTSNPN and CDR2 SVGIG (reference sequence). CDR3 length: 16 residues. The CDR3 sequence: CAWSVGRSGQFYGYTF. In DNA form, the CDR3 reads TGTGCCTGGAGTGTAGGTCGGAGTGGGCAGTTCTATGGCTACACCTTC.

V usage is TRBV11-2 and J usage is TRBJ1-1; D gene unclear. Trimming cost V 1 base and J 1 base, with 10 bases left between them. The CDR3 consists of 15 residues. CDR1 and CDR2 from the germline V gene are SGHAT and FQNNGV. CDR3 loop: CASSLARATNTEAFF. CDR3 nucleotides: TGTGCCAGCAGCTTAGCCCGGGCGACGAACACTGAAGCTTTCTTT.

The V call is TRBV18, the J call TRBJ1-2, with 10 nucleotides matching TRBD1. The CDR3 is made up of 13 amino acids. V was pared by 8 bases and J by 6 bases, with 6 bases of the junction left unmatched. Germline CDR1 is KGHSH and CDR2 is LQKENI. CDR3 in DNA: TGTGCCAGCGCCCCCGGACAGGGGGATGGCTACACCTTC. It translates to CASAPGQGDGYTF.

The chain recombines TRBV11-3 with TRBJ2-7, with D uncertain. Germline V gene data show CDR1 as SGHNT and CDR2 as YENEEA. This CDR3 region has 11 residues. The ends were cut back, 4 bases at V and 6 bases at J, with 7 bases in the middle. This CDR3 reads CASSSGSEQYF. The CDR3 DNA is TGTGCCAGCAGCTCCGGGTCCGAGCAGTACTTC.

The chain couples TRBV5-1 to TRBJ2-3; tentative D call: TRBD1 (6 bases). Per germline, CDR1 SGHRS and CDR2 YFSETQ. V gave up 0 bases and J gave up 0 bases, with 8 bases separating them. The CDR3 loop spans 15 amino acids. The chain's CDR3 is CASSLETGSTDTQYF. DNA of the CDR3: TGCGCCAGCAGCTTGGAGACAGGCAGCACAGATACGCAGTATTTT.

The genes are TRBV9 and TRBJ1-1; D is uncertain. V lost 7 bases and J 0 bases, leaving 10 bases between the germline ends. CDR1 is SGDLS, CDR2 YYNGEE, per germline. There are 13 residues in the CDR3. CDR3 amino acids: CASSKGMNTEAFF. Written as DNA, the CDR3 is TGTGCCAGCTCCAAAGGCATGAACACTGAAGCTTTCTTT.

In this sample, this clone turned up once. V is TRBV12-1 and J is TRBJ2-1; TRBD2, the D gene given by the table, was not confirmed from the DNA. TRBV12-1 has pseudogene status. CDR3 size: 15 residues. The CDR3 sequence is CASSFGGTPYNEQFF. The CDR3 bases are TGTGCCAGCAGCTTTGGAGGGACTCCCTACAATGAGCAGTTCTTC.

This clone was counted a single time. The V gene is TRBV10-2, the J gene TRBJ2-2; D call uncertain. The CDR3 runs 14 residues. Germline V gene sequence: CDR1 WSHSY, CDR2 SAAADI. V was cut by 5 bases and J by 1 base, with 8 bases left in between. CDR3 amino acids: CASSLTWNTGELFF. The CDR3 DNA reads TGCGCCAGCAGTCTAACCTGGAACACCGGGGAGCTGTTTTTT.

The chain has TRBV30 and TRBJ1-3; no clear D. Germline V gene data show CDR1 as GTSNPN and CDR2 as SVGIG (reference sequence). V was cut by 0 bases and J by 4 bases, with 13 bases left in between. This CDR3 has 15 amino acids. The CDR3 coding sequence is TGTGCCTGGAGTGTAAGCAGGCAAGCCGGAAACACCATATATTTT. It encodes CAWSVSRQAGNTIYF.

The genes are TRBV4-1 and TRBJ1-1; 12 bases match TRBD1. V trimming: 0 bases; J trimming: 0 bases; junction bases outside the gene matches: 5. This CDR3 is 18 amino acids long. Germline-derived CDR1 and CDR2 are MGHRA and YSYEKL. CDR3 sequence reads: CASSQETWDRGLNTEAFF. CDR3 bases: TGCGCCAGCAGCCAAGAGACCTGGGACAGGGGGCTGAACACTGAAGCTTTCTTT.

This rearrangement joins TRBV6-5 to TRBJ1-2, with unresolved D. Between the trimmed V and J ends, which lost 2 bases and 8 bases, there was a span of 15 bases. The CDR3 runs 14 residues. Germline V gene sequence: CDR1 MNHEY, CDR2 SVGAGI. CDR3 protein: CASSYDGRPGGYTF. CDR3 nucleotides: TGTGCCAGCAGTTACGATGGGAGACCGGGAGGCTACACCTTC.

The rearrangement uses TRBV5-1 and TRBJ1-2, with D unresolved. Deletions cut 6 bases from V and 10 bases from J, with 19 bases between. The CDR3 spans 13 residues. Germline values: CDR1 SGHRS, CDR2 YFSETQ. The DNA of the CDR3 is TGCGCCAGCAACCCCGGCAGTGGTTGGGCCTACACCTTC. Protein: CASNPGSGWAYTF. The full variable domain, in which reference TRBV5-1 and TRBJ1-2 provide the parts outside the CDR3, is KAGVTQTPRYLIKTRGQQVTLSCSPISGHRSVSWYQQTPGQGLQFLFEYFSETQRNKGNFPGRFSGRQFSNSRSEMNVSTLELGDSALYLCASNPGSGWAYTFGSGTRLTVV.

The chain is built from TRBV5-1 and TRBJ2-7; 8 bases are shared with TRBD2. The CDR3 contains 17 residues. Trimming at V came to 2 bases and at J to 0 bases, leaving 10 bases not matched to a gene. Germline assignment: CDR1 SGHRS and CDR2 YFSETQ. CDR3 sequence: CASSLEPTSEASYEQYF. CDR3 coding DNA: TGCGCCAGCAGCTTAGAACCGACTAGCGAAGCCTCCTACGAGCAGTACTTC.

The V gene is TRBV9, the J gene TRBJ1-2; no reliable D call. Per germline, CDR1 SGDLS and CDR2 YYNGEE. The CDR3 is 14 amino acids. V was clipped by 0 bases and J by 2 bases, with 8 bases between them. The CDR3 bases are TGTGCCAGCAGCGTAGTGGCAGCAAACTATGGCTACACCTTC. Protein product: CASSVVAANYGYTF.

The V call is TRBV6-5, the J call TRBJ1-1; D is unresolved. Germline loops: CDR1 MNHEY, CDR2 SVGAGI. This CDR3 region has 13 residues. The V and J ends lost 8 bases and 3 bases respectively, with 13 bases between them. The CDR3 region is CASHPRIHTEAFF. CDR3 bases: TGTGCCAGCCATCCGCGTATCCACACTGAAGCTTTCTTT.

The rearrangement links TRBV4-1 to TRBJ2-5; tentatively, D is TRBD1 or TRBD2 (5 bases each). Trimming shortened V by 0 bases and J by 5 bases, and 16 bases separated the two germline ends. Germline CDR1 reads MGHRA; CDR2 reads YSYEKL. The CDR3 is 16 amino acids. The CDR3 here is CASSQDPGTGSETQYF. CDR3 sequence (DNA): TGCGCCAGCAGCCAAGATCCGGGGACCGGATCGGAGACCCAGTACTTC.

On this clone itself: Germline is not matched at one junction end, which may reflect a read error. The rearrangement joins TRBV7-7 to TRBJ2-7; D may be TRBD1 or TRBD2 (5 bases each). There are 14 residues in the CDR3. CDR1 SSHAT and CDR2 FNYEAQ come from the germline V gene (reference sequence). For the CDR3, the DNA is TGTGCTAGCAGCGCTGGGACCGCCAGGTCCGAGCAGTACTTC. This sequence encodes CASSAGTARSEQYF.

The chain joins TRBV7-9 to TRBJ1-2; weak D call: TRBD1 (6 bases). Per the germline V gene, CDR1 is SEHNR and CDR2 is FQNEAQ (reference sequence). This CDR3 region has 16 residues. V lost 5 bases and J lost 2, with 18 bases in between. The CDR3 sequence: CASSLRFQTGNYGYTF. The CDR3 DNA sequence: TGTGCCAGCAGCCTACGCTTCCAAACAGGGAACTATGGCTACACCTTC.

This clone was picked up a small number of times. The chain uses TRBV30 and TRBJ1-1; perhaps TRBD1 as D (5 bases). Deletions cut 0 bases from V and 5 bases from J, with 13 bases between. CDR3 length: 14 residues. Germline V CDR1 and CDR2: GTSNPN, SVGIG (reference sequence). CDR3 coding DNA: TGTGCCTGGAGTGTATCCCTTCGGGGGACTGAAGCTTTCTTT. This gives the protein CAWSVSLRGTEAFF.

The chain employs TRBV6-4 and TRBJ2-7; D possibly corresponds to TRBD1 (5 bases). The ends were cut back, 0 bases at V and 2 bases at J, with 14 bases in the middle. The CDR3 totals 16 residues. The germline CDR1 and CDR2 sequences are MRHNA and SNTAGT. In DNA form, the CDR3 reads TGTGCCAGCAGTGACTCTCCGATAGGGGTTCCCTACGAGCAGTACTTC. Protein product: CASSDSPIGVPYEQYF.

V is TRBV6-1 and J is TRBJ2-7; no definite D call. Germline CDR1 and CDR2: MNHNS and SASEGT. The CDR3 is 13 residues long. V was pared by 1 base and J by 4 bases, with 8 bases between. Written as DNA, the CDR3 is TGTGCCAGCAGTGAAGAAGTGTCGTACGAGCAGTACTTC. Translation gives CASSEEVSYEQYF.

This sequence joins TRBV7-8 and TRBJ1-2; TRBD1 matches at 8 bases. CDR3 length equals 15 residues. V was pared by 5 bases and J by 4 bases, with 9 bases of the junction left unmatched. Germline V gene lookup returns CDR1 SGHVS and CDR2 FQNEAQ. CDR3 amino acids: CASSPFLDRAYGYTF. The CDR3 DNA sequence: TGTGCCAGCAGCCCTTTTTTGGACAGGGCCTATGGCTACACCTTC. Drawing the rest from reference TRBV7-8 and TRBJ1-2, the complete variable domain is GAGVSQSPRYKVAKRGQDVALRCDPISGHVSLFWYQQALGQGPEFLTYFQNEAQLDKSGLPSDRFFAERPEGSVSTLKIQRTQQEDSAVYLCASSPFLDRAYGYTFGSGTRLTVV.

The rearrangement links TRBV15 to TRBJ1-6; D is undetermined. Germline CDR1 is LNHNV and CDR2 is YYDKDF (reference sequence). This CDR3 has 13 residues. V was trimmed by 3 bases and J by 6 bases, leaving 6 bases between them. CDR3 bases: TGTGCCACCAGCAGGGACCGTAATTCACCCCTCCACTTT. As protein: CATSRDRNSPLHF.

J is TRBJ2-3 and V is TRBV6-5, with a tentative D call TRBD1 (6 bases). The CDR3 has 14 residues. V was shortened by 7 bases and J by 1 base, with 12 bases between the two germline ends. Germline CDR1 MNHEY, CDR2 SVGAGI. This chain's CDR3 is CASNPRQGTDTQYF. The CDR3 nucleotides are TGTGCCAGCAATCCGAGACAGGGCACAGATACGCAGTATTTT.

As for this clone: The junction shows a germline mismatch at one end, possibly a read error. The chain joins TRBV15 to TRBJ2-7, with TRBD1 identical over 10 bases. The CDR3 length is 14 residues. Germline CDR1 is LNHNV and CDR2 is YYDKDF (reference sequence). The CDR3 loop is CATSRDRTGGHLHF. CDR3 nucleotides: TGTGCCACCAGCAGAGATCGGACAGGGGGGCACCTACACTTC.

The chain uses TRBV2 and TRBJ2-1; TRBD2 is a possible D gene (5 bases). The CDR3 is 12 residues long. Germline V gene sequence: CDR1 SNHLY, CDR2 FYNNEI. The V and J ends lost 8 bases and 4 bases respectively, with 9 bases between them. The CDR3 sequence is CASHPGYNEQFF. The CDR3 DNA is TGTGCCAGCCATCCGGGGTACAATGAGCAGTTCTTC.

This chain joins TRBV7-9 and TRBJ2-5, with 9 bases identical to TRBD2. After removal of 2 bases from V and 3 bases from J, the junction contained 7 bases not matched to a gene. The CDR3 spans 16 residues. Looked up from germline, CDR1 is SEHNR and CDR2 is FQNEAQ (reference sequence). This CDR3 reads CASSLIAAGGEETQYF. The CDR3 nucleotides are TGTGCCAGCAGCTTAATAGCAGCGGGGGGCGAAGAGACCCAGTACTTC.